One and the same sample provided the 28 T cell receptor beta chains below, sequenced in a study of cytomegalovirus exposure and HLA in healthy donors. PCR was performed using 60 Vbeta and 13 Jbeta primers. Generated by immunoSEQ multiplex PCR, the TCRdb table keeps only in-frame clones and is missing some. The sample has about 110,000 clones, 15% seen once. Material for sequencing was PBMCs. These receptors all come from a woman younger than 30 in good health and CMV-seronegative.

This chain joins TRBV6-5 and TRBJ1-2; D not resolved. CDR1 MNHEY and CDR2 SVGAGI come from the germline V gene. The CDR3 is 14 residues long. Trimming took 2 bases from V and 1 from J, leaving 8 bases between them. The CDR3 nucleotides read TGTGCCAGCAGTTACGGCAGTGTTAACTATGGCTACACCTTC. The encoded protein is CASSYGSVNYGYTF.

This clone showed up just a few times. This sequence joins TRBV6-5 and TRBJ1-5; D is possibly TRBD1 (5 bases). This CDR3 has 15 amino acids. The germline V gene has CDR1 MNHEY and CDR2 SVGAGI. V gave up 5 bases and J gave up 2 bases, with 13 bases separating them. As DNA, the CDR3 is TGTGCCAGCAGTCCCCGATGGGGCGGCAATCAGCCCCAGCATTTT. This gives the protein CASSPRWGGNQPQHF.

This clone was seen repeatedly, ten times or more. The CDR3 here is CASSLGRLAGDTQYF. In DNA, the CDR3 is TGCGCCAGCAGCTTGGGCCGCCTAGCCGGAGATACGCAGTATTTT. The J gene is TRBJ2-3, the V gene TRBV5-1, with D maybe TRBD2 (5 bases). Germline V gives CDR1 SGHRS, CDR2 YFSETQ. This CDR3 region has 15 residues. The V end was cut by 0 bases, the J end by 5 bases, with 13 bases between. The full variable domain, completed using reference TRBV5-1 and TRBJ2-3, is KAGVTQTPRYLIKTRGQQVTLSCSPISGHRSVSWYQQTPGQGLQFLFEYFSETQRNKGNFPGRFSGRQFSNSRSEMNVSTLELGDSALYLCASSLGRLAGDTQYFGPGTRLTVL.

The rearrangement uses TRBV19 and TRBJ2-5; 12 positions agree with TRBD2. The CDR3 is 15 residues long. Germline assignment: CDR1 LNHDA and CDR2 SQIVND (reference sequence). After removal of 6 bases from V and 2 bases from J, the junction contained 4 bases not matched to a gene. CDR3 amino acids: CASSPGTSGQETQYF. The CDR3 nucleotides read TGTGCCAGTAGCCCCGGGACTAGCGGGCAAGAGACCCAGTACTTC.

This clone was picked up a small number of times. The CDR3 nucleotides read TGTGCCAGCAGCTTAGCGGTCGGTTACTACAATGAGCAGTTCTTC. Amino acids: CASSLAVGYYNEQFF. This sequence joins TRBV7-2 and TRBJ2-1; D ambiguous. V dropped 0 bases and J dropped 3 bases, with 9 bases sitting between them. The germline V gene encodes CDR1 SGHTA and CDR2 FQGNSA. The CDR3 runs 15 residues.

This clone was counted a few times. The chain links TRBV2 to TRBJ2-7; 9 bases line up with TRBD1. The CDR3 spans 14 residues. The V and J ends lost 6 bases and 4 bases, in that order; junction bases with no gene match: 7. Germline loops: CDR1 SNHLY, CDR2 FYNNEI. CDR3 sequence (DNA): TGTGCCAGCAGGGGGGACAGGGTCATTTACGAGCAGTACTTC. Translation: CASRGDRVIYEQYF.

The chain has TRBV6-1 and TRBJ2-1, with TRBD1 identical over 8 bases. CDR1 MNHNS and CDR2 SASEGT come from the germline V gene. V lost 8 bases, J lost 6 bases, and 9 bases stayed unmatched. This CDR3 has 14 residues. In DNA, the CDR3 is TGTGCCAGCTCAGGGACAGGCCGGGCCAATGAGCAGTTCTTC. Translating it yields CASSGTGRANEQFF.

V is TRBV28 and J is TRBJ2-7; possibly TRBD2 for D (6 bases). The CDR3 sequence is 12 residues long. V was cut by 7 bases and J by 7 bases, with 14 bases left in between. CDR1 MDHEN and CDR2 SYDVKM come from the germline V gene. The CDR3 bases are TGTGCCAGCAAAGAGGGCGGGGAAGAGCAGTACTTC. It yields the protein CASKEGGEEQYF.

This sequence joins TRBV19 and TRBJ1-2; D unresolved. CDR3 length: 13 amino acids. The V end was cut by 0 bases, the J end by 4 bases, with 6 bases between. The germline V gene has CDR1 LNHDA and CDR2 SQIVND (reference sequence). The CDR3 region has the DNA TGTGCCAGTAGTATAGATCGGGGCTATGGCTACACCTTC. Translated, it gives CASSIDRGYGYTF. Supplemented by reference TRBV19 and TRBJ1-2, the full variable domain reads DGGITQSPKYLFRKEGQNVTLSCEQNLNHDAMYWYRQDPGQGLRLIYYSQIVNDFQKGDIAEGYSVSREKKESFPLTVTSAQKNPTAFYLCASSIDRGYGYTFGSGTRLTVV.

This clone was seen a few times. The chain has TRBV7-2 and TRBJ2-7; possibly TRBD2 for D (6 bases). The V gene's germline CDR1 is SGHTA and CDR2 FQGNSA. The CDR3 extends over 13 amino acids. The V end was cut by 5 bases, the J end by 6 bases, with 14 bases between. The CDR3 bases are TGTGCCAGCAGCGAACGAACGGGACTCGAGCAGTACTTC. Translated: CASSERTGLEQYF.

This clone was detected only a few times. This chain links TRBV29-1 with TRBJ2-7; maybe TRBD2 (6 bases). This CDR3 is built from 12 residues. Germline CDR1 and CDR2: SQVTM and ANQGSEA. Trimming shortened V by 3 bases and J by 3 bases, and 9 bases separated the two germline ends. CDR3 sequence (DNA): TGCAGCGTTGAGGGGACTTACTACGAGCAGTACTTC. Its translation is CSVEGTYYEQYF.

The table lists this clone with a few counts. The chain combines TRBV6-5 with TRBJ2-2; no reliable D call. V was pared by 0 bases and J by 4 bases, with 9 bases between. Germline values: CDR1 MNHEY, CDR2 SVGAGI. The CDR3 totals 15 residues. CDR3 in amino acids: CASSYSVSITGELFF. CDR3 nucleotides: TGTGCCAGCAGTTACTCAGTTAGTATCACCGGGGAGCTGTTTTTT.

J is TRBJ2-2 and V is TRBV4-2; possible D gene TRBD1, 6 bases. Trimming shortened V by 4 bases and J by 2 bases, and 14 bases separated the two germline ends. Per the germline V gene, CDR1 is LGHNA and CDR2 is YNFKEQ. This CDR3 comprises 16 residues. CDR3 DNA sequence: TGTGCCAGCAGCCTCGCTTCGACAGGTAACACCGGGGAGCTGTTTTTT. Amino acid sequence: CASSLASTGNTGELFF.

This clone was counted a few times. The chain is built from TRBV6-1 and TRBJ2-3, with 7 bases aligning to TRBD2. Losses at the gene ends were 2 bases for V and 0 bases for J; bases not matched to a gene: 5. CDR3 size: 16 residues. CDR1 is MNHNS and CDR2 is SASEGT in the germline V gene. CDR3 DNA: TGTGCCAGCAGTGAATACGGCGGGGGAAGCACAGATACGCAGTATTTT. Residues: CASSEYGGGSTDTQYF.

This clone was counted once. The CDR3 region has the DNA TGTGCCAGCATCGGGGGGGGGAGCACTGAAGCTTTCTTT. Translating gives CASIGGGSTEAFF. The V gene is TRBV27, the J gene TRBJ1-1, with a tentative D call TRBD1 (5 bases). The germline CDR1 and CDR2 sequences are MNHEY and SMNVEV (reference sequence). Trimming left V 7 bases short and J 4 bases short, with 13 bases between. The CDR3 is 13 residues long.

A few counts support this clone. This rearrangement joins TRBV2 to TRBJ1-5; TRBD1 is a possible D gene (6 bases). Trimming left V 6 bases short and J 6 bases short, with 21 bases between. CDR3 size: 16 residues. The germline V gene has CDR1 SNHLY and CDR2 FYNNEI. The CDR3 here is CASRAGEGGLGQPQHF. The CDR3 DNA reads TGTGCCAGCAGGGCTGGGGAGGGGGGATTAGGTCAGCCCCAGCATTTT. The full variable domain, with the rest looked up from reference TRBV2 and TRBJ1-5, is EPEVTQTPSHQVTQMGQEVILRCVPISNHLYFYWYRQILGQKVEFLVSFYNNEISEKSEIFDDQFSVERPDGSNFTLKIRSTKLEDSAMYFCASRAGEGGLGQPQHFGDGTRLSIL.

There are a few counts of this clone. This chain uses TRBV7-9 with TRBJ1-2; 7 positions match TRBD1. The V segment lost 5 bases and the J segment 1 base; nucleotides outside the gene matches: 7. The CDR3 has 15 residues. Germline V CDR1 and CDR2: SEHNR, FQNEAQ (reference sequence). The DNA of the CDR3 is TGTGCCAGCAGCCCCCCGGGACAGCTTAACTATGGCTACACCTTC. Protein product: CASSPPGQLNYGYTF. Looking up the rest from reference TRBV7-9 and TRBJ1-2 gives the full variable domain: DTGVSQNPRHKITKRGQNVTFRCDPISEHNRLYWYRQTLGQGPEFLTYFQNEAQLEKSRLLSDRFSAERPKGSFSTLEIQRTEQGDSAMYLCASSPPGQLNYGYTFGSGTRLTVV.

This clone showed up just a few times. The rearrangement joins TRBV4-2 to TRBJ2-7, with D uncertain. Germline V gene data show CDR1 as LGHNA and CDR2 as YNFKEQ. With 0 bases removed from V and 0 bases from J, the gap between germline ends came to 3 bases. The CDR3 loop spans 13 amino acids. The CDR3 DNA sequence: TGTGCCAGCAGCCAAGACGTCTCCTACGAGCAGTACTTC. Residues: CASSQDVSYEQYF.

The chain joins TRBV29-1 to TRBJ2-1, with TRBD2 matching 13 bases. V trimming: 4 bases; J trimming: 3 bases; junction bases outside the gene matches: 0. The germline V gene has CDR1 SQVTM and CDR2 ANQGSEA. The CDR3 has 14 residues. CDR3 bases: TGCAGCGTTGGGACTAGCGGGAGCTACAATGAGCAGTTCTTC. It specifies CSVGTSGSYNEQFF.

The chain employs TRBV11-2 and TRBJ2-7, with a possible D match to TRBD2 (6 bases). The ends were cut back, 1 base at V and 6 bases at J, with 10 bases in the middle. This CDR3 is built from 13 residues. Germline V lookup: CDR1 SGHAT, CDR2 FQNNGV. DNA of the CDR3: TGTGCCAGCAGCTTAGCGGGAGTAGGCGAGCAGTACTTC. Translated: CASSLAGVGEQYF.

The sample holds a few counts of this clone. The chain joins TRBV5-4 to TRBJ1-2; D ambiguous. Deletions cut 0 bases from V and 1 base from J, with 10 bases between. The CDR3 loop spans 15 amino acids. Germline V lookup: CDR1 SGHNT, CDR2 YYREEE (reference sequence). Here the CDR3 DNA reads TGTGCCAGCAGCTTGGCACGGCGGATTAACTATGGCTACACCTTC. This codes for CASSLARRINYGYTF.

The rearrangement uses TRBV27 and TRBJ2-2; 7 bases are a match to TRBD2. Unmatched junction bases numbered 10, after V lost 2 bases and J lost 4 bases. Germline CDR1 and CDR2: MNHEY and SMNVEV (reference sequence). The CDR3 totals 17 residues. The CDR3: CASSLRTSRLFTGELFF. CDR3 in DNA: TGTGCCAGCAGTTTACGGACTAGTCGGTTATTCACCGGGGAGCTGTTTTTT.

CDR3: CAISETRTASSGNTIYF. The CDR3 bases are TGTGCCATCAGTGAGACTAGGACAGCGAGCTCTGGAAACACCATATATTTT. This chain joins TRBV10-3 and TRBJ1-3; tentatively, D is TRBD1 (6 bases). V was pared by 2 bases and J by 0 bases, with 14 bases between. This CDR3 spans 17 amino acids. Germline CDR1 ENHRY, CDR2 SYGVKD.

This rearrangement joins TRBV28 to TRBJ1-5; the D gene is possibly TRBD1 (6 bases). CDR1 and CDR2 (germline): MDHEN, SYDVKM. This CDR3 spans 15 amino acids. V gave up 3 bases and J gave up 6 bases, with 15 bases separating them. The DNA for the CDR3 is TGTGCCAGCAGTTTCAGCAGGGGTAGGAGTCAGCCCCAGCATTTT. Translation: CASSFSRGRSQPQHF. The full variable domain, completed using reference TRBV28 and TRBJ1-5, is DVKVTQSSRYLVKRTGEKVFLECVQDMDHENMFWYRQDPGLGLRLIYFSYDVKMKEKGDIPEGYSVSREKKERFSLILESASTNQTSMYLCASSFSRGRSQPQHFGDGTRLSIL.

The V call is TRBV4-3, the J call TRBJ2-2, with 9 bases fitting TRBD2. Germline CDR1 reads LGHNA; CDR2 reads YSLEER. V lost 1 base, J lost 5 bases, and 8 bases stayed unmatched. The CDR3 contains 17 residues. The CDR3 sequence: CASSQGAGGGRTGELFF. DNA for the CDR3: TGCGCCAGCAGCCAAGGGGCGGGGGGGGGAAGGACCGGGGAGCTGTTTTTT.

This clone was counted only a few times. CDR3 coding DNA: TGTGCCAGCAGAACACAGGGTTCTGAAGCTTTCTTT. Its protein product is CASRTQGSEAFF. This chain connects TRBV6-5 to TRBJ1-1; D is possibly TRBD1 (6 bases). Trimming left V 6 bases short and J 6 bases short, with 11 bases between. Germline CDR1 is MNHEY and CDR2 is SVGAGI. The CDR3 has 12 residues.

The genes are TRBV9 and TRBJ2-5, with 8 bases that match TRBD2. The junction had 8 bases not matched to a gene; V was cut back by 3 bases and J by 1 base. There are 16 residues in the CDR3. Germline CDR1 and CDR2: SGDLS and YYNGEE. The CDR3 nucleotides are TGTGCCAGCAGCGCCCTCGGACTAGCCGTCCAAGAGACCCAGTACTTC. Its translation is CASSALGLAVQETQYF. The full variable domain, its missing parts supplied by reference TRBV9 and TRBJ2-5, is DSGVTQTPKHLITATGQRVTLRCSPRSGDLSVYWYQQSLDQGLQFLIQYYNGEERAKGNILERFSAQQFPDLHSELNLSSLELGDSALYFCASSALGLAVQETQYFGPGTRLLVL.

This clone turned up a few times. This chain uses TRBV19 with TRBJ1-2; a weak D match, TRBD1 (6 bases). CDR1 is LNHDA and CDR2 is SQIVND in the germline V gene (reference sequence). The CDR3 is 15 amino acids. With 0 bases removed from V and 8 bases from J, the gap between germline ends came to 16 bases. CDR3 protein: CASSIEQGLLAGYTF. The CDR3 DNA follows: TGTGCCAGTAGTATAGAACAGGGATTACTCGCAGGCTACACCTTC. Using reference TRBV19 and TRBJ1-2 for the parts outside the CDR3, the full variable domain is DGGITQSPKYLFRKEGQNVTLSCEQNLNHDAMYWYRQDPGQGLRLIYYSQIVNDFQKGDIAEGYSVSREKKESFPLTVTSAQKNPTAFYLCASSIEQGLLAGYTFGSGTRLTVV.